The 3 T cell receptor beta chains reported below all come from one sample, sequenced in a study of cytomegalovirus exposure and HLA in healthy donors (dated by TCRdb to about 2017). The library was built by means of the immunoSEQ multiplex PCR assay. For the multiplex PCR, a mixture combining 60 forward primers for TCR Vbeta segments and 13 reverse primers for TCR Jbeta segments was used. The immuneACCESS repertoire file appears here via TCRdb, limited to in-frame rearrangements. These files lack a portion of the clones; in checked studies, under half of the deficit traces to unresolved V genes, and the cause of the others is not known. The sample records 75,000 to 100,000 clones, roughly four fifths of which are singletons. Under 20% of the sample is in the top ten clones. Sequencing input: PBMCs. These TCRs come from a woman aged 60-75 years in good health and CMV-seropositive.

This clone was picked up a small number of times. The chain links TRBV27 to TRBJ2-1, with 9 positions matching TRBD2. Unmatched junction bases numbered 11, after V lost 5 bases and J lost 9 bases. This CDR3 region has 15 residues. CDR1 is MNHEY and CDR2 is SMNVEV in the germline V gene (reference sequence). This CDR3 reads CASSISGSPGGEQFF. DNA of the CDR3: TGTGCCAGCAGTATTAGCGGGAGCCCTGGGGGTGAGCAGTTCTTC.

This clone appeared a few times. The rearrangement joins TRBV18 to TRBJ2-1; TRBD2 agrees at 9 bases. The length of the CDR3 is 16 residues. CDR1 and CDR2 from the germline V gene are KGHSH and LQKENI. V lost 0 bases and J lost 7; bases outside the gene matches: 7. CDR3 coding DNA: TGTGCCAGCTCACCACCCTCAGCGGGAGGAGGTAATGAGCAGTTCTTC. As protein: CASSPPSAGGGNEQFF.

The chain is built from TRBV7-9 and TRBJ1-2; 7 bases line up with TRBD1. V shed 5 bases, J shed 4 bases, and the junction held 10 bases outside the gene matches. Germline values: CDR1 SEHNR, CDR2 FQNEAQ (reference sequence). CDR3 length: 15 amino acids. This CDR3 is CASSPSDRPSYGYTF. The DNA for the CDR3 is TGTGCCAGCAGCCCCTCGGACAGGCCCTCCTATGGCTACACCTTC.